Listed below are T cell receptor beta chains from one sample, sequenced in a study of cytomegalovirus exposure and HLA in healthy donors. Measured with immunoSEQ multiplex PCR; TCRdb has only the in-frame clones, and not every one. The repertoire holds 150,000 to 200,000 clones, with more than 80% as singletons. The sequenced material came from PBMCs. The receptors here all came from a woman aged 18-29 years in good health and CMV-seronegative. The conserved cysteine and the conserved F or W are not part of the CDR3 here. Size tells how often a clone was seen (once, few, many) or the class of an expanded clone, and some rows leave it out.

clone_size j_call v_call cdr3_aa
. TRBJ2-5 TRBV2 ASRPGLAEETQY
. TRBJ2-7 TRBV6-5 ASSAAGTGLYEQY
. TRBJ1-5 TRBV2 ASRDEPGDSNQPQH
. TRBJ2-4 TRBV28 ASSTRDRGNIQY
. TRBJ2-7 TRBV6-5 ASSYNQGSYEQY
. TRBJ2-7 TRBV28 ASSLPGYEQY
. TRBJ1-6 TRBV7-8 ASSLPGQGANSPLH
. TRBJ2-1 TRBV14 ASSGVAGVGYNEQF
. TRBJ2-1 TRBV27 ASRTGTGGNNEQF
. TRBJ1-4 TRBV12-1 ASSANRGVNEKLF
few TRBJ2-7 TRBV6-5 ASSFGQIYEQY
. TRBJ2-1 TRBV6-5 ASSLVAGGNEQF
. TRBJ1-2 TRBV19 ASSMVGLSGGYT
. TRBJ1-2 TRBV25-1 ASSNRGWDGYT
. TRBJ1-1 TRBV11-2 ASSLGRDRGLNTEAF
. TRBJ1-5 TRBV10-3 AISEEGDNQPQH